This T cell receptor beta chain was found in a study of blood T cells in healthy people across ages. Study outcomes and limitations: TCR beta diversity correlated strongly with naive T cell percentage. In long-lived donors, naive CD4+ cell counts and diversity exceeded those of aged donors. Unsorted PBMCs ruled out conclusive naive versus antigen-experienced comparison.

For the second PCR, which ran for 7 to 11 cycles, a sample-barcoded 5' primer and a J-beta primer mix were used. A single record per CDR3 protein comes from TCRdb applying MiXCR to the 5' RACE reads. The table lists about 1,000,000 distinct CDR3 sequences, more than 35% of them singletons, with over 15% in the top ten. CDR3 size: 12 residues. V dropped 5 bases and J dropped 10 bases, with 14 bases sitting between them. On this clonotype: Its antigen is undetermined.

Source material: blood. The TCR comes from a woman aged 60 to 75 in good health. J is TRBJ1-1 and V is TRBV12-3 or TRBV12-4, with D maybe TRBD1 (5 bases). The CDR3 nucleotides are TGTGCCAGCAGTGCCAAGGGGTCGAGAGCTTTCTTT. Translating it yields CASSAKGSRAFF.